Listed below are T cell receptor beta chains from one sample, sequenced in a study of blood T cell repertoires in COVID-19. Assay used: immunoSEQ multiplex PCR; TCRdb lists only in-frame clones, some missing. The sample has about 110,000 clones; about 79% are singletons. The source material was peripheral blood. These receptors all stem from an elderly woman with active or convalescent COVID-19. The CDR3 runs from the conserved cysteine through the conserved F or W.

v_gene: TRBV7-2
j_gene: TRBJ2-7
CDR3aa: CASSLVGGSDSYEQYF

v_gene: TRBV7-2
j_gene: TRBJ2-3
CDR3aa: CASSFREGTDTQYF

v_gene: TRBV6-6
j_gene: TRBJ1-2
CDR3aa: CASSSIQDYGYTF

v_gene: TRBV7-9
j_gene: TRBJ1-1
CDR3aa: CASRQGGPNTEAFF

v_gene: TRBV23-1
j_gene: TRBJ1-5
CDR3aa: CASSRGISNQPQHF

v_gene: TRBV6-5
j_gene: TRBJ2-7
CDR3aa: CASSRDGAGEQYF

v_gene: TRBV7-9
j_gene: TRBJ2-5
CDR3aa: CASSLSTGVGETQYF

v_gene: TRBV7-2
j_gene: TRBJ2-2
CDR3aa: CARGLAGGPGELFF

v_gene: TRBV10-2
j_gene: TRBJ1-1
CDR3aa: CASSSGQNTEAFF

v_gene: TRBV6-1
j_gene: TRBJ1-4
CDR3aa: CASSESAGGFEKLFF

v_gene: TRBV5-1
j_gene: TRBJ2-5
CDR3aa: CASSPTGGTGVETQYF

v_gene: TRBV24-1
j_gene: TRBJ2-1
CDR3aa: CATSDLPRRTTYNEQFF

v_gene: TRBV29-1
j_gene: TRBJ2-7
CDR3aa: CSVSQGGSYEQYF

v_gene: TRBV5-5
j_gene: TRBJ2-1
CDR3aa: CASSFRTLDGGEQFF

v_gene: TRBV10-1
j_gene: TRBJ2-7
CDR3aa: CASSGQGVEQYF

v_gene: TRBV10-3
j_gene: TRBJ1-1
CDR3aa: CAISEGGVYTEAFF

v_gene: TRBV25-1
j_gene: TRBJ2-5
CDR3aa: CASSTQLGTGDSETQYF